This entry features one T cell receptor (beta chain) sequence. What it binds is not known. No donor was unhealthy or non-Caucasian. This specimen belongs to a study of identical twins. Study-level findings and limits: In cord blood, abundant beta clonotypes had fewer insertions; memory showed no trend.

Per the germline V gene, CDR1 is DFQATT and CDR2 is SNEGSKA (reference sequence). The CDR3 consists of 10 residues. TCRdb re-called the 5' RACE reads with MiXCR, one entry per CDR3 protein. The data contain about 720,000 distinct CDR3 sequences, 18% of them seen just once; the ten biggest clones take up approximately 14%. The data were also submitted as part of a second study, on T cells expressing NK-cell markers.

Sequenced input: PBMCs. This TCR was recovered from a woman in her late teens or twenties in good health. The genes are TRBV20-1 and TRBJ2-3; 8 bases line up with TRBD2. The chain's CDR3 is CSGGVDTQYF. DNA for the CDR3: TGCAGCGGGGGGGTGGATACGCAGTATTTT.